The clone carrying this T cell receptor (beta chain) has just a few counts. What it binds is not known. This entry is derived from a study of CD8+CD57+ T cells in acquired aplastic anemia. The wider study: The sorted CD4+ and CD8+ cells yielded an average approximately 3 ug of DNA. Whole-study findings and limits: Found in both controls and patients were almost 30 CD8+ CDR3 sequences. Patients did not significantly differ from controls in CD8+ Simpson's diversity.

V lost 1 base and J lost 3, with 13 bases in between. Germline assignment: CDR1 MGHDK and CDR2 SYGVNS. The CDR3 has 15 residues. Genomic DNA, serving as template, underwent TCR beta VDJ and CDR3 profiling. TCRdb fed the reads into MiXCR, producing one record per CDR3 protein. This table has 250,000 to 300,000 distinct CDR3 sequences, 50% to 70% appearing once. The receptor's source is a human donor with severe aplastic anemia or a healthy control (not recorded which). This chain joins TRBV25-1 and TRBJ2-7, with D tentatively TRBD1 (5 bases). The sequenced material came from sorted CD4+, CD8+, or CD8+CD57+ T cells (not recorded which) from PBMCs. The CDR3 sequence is CASSEWVGHNYEQYF. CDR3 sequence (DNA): TGTGCCAGCAGTGAATGGGTCGGACACAACTACGAGCAGTACTTC.